This entry is about one T cell receptor beta chain. There are 16 residues in the CDR3. CDR1 and CDR2 (germline): SQVTM, ANQGSEA. Trimming removed 4 bases from V and 1 base from J; junction bases left unmatched: 13. Seattle researchers signed up patients amid active infection and tracked them longitudinally. The source of the sample is a study of blood T cell repertoires in COVID-19. Turning to the study itself: Sites across the United States, Italy and Spain contributed samples from acute and convalescent COVID-19. PBMCs, B-cell-depleted T cells, or T cells were the source of the cDNA or gDNA that made up the material.

In the source study's methods: Nucleated cell counts were estimated from reference gene primer amplification. Profiling relied on immunoSEQ multiplex PCR, and the TCRdb table lists in-frame clones only, not all of them. V and J calls and clone size come straight from that table; D and trimming were deduced from the DNA. Here the sample spans a few hundred thousand clones, roughly 88% being singletons. The chain has TRBV29-1 and TRBJ2-7; TRBD2 matches at 7 bases. The sequence came from a young woman with COVID-19, enrolled during active disease. Sequencing was carried out using peripheral blood. The CDR3 reads CSVGGSGRAFSYEQYF. The CDR3 DNA reads as TGCAGCGTTGGGGGTTCGGGGAGGGCCTTTTCCTACGAGCAGTACTTC.